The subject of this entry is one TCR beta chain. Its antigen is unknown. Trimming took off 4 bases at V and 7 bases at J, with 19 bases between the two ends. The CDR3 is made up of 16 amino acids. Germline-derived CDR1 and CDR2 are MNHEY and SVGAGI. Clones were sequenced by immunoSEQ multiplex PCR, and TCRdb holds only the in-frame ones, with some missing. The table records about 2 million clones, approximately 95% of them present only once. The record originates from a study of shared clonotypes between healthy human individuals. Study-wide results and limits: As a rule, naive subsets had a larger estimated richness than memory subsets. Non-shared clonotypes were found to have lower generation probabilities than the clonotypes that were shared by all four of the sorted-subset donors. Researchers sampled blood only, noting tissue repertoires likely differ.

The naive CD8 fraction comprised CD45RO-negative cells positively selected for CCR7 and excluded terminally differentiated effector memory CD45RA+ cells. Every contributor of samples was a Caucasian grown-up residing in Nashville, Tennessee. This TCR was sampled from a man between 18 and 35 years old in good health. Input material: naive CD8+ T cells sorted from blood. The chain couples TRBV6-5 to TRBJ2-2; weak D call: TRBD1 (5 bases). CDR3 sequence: CASSSVSGQFGGELFF. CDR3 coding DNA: TGTGCCAGCAGTTCCGTCTCCGGACAATTCGGCGGGGAGCTGTTTTTT.